Only a few counts were recorded for the clone carrying this TCR beta chain. Its antigen is as yet unknown. This entry comes from a study of shared clonotypes between healthy human individuals. Study conclusions and caveats: The study generally estimated greater richness for naive than memory subsets.

V lost 4 bases to trimming and J lost 0 bases, with 16 bases between them. CDR1 and CDR2 (germline): MDHEN, SYDVKM. CDR3 length: 16 amino acids. Profiling relied on immunoSEQ multiplex PCR, and the TCRdb table lists in-frame clones only, not all of them. This table has more than 850,000 clones, about 80% appearing once. This TCR was sampled from a man aged 18 to 29 in good health. Some clones in this sample may be carry-over from other donors' samples. Sequencing used memory CD4+ T cells from PBMCs. Subset in this sample: CD45RA-negative fraction. The rearrangement joins TRBV28 to TRBJ2-7; the D gene is possibly TRBD2 (6 bases). As DNA, the CDR3 is TGTGCCAGCAGTTCCCGCCGGGGGTGGAGCTCCTACGAGCAGTACTTC. Its translation is CASSSRRGWSSYEQYF.